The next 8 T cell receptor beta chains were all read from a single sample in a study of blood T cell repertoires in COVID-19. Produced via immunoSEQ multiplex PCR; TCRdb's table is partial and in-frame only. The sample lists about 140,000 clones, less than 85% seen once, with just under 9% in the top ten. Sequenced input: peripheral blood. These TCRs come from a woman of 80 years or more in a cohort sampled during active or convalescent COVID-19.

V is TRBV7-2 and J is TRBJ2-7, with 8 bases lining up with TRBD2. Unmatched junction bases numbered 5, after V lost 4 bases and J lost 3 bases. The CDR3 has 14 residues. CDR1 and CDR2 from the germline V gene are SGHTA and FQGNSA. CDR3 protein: CASSWSGGGYEQYV. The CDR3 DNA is TGTGCCAGCAGCTGGAGCGGGGGCGGCTACGAGCAGTACGTC.

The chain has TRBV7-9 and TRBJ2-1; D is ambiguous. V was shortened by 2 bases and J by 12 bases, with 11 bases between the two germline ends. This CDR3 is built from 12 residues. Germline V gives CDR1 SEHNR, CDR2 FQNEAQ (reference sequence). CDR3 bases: TGTGCCAGCAGCTTATTATCCCCCTGGCAGTTCTTC. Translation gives CASSLLSPWQFF.

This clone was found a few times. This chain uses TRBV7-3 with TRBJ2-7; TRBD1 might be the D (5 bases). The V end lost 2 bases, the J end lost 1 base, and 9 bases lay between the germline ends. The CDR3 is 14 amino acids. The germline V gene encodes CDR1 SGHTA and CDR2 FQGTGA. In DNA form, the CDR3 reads TGTGCCAGCAGCTTAGGGGCGGATTCCTACGAGCAGTACTTC. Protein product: CASSLGADSYEQYF. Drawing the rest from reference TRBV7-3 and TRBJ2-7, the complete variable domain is GAGVSQTPSNKVTEKGKYVELRCDPISGHTALYWYRQSLGQGPEFLIYFQGTGAADDSGLPNDRFFAVRPEGSVSTLKIQRTERGDSAVYLCASSLGADSYEQYFGPGTRLTVT.

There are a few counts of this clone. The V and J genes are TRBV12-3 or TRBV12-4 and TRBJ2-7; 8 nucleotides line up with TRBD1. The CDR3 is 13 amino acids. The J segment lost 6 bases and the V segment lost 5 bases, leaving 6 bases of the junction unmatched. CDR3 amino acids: CASSLQGGAEQYF. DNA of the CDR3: TGTGCCAGCAGTCTACAGGGGGGAGCCGAGCAGTACTTC.

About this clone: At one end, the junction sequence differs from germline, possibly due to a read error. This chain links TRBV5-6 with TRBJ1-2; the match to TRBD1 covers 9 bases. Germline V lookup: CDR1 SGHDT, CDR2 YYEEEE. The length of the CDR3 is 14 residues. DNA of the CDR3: TGTGCCAGCAACCAACAGGGGGCCCGGTCGGCTACACCCTTC. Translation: CASNQQGARSATPF.

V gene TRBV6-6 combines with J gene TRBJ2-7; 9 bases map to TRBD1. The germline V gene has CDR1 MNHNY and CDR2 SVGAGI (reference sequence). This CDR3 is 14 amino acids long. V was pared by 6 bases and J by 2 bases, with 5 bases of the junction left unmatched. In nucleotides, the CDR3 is TGTGCCAGCAGCCTCGGACAGGGGACCTACGAGCAGTACTTC. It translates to CASSLGQGTYEQYF.

The CDR3 DNA follows: TGTGCCAGCAGCTCCGGGACTAGCGGGGGCCTGAGCACAGATACGCAGTATTTT. Amino acids: CASSSGTSGGLSTDTQYF. The V gene is TRBV6-2 or TRBV6-3, the J gene TRBJ2-3, with 14 nucleotides matching TRBD2. CDR1 is MNHEY and CDR2 is SVGEGT in the germline V gene. Trimming cost V 6 bases and J 0 bases; bases outside gene matches: 8. There are 18 residues in the CDR3.

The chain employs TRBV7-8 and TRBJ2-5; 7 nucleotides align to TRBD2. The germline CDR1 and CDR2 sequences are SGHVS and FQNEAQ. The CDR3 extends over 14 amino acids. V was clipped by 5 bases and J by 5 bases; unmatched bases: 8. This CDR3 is CASSHRGVRETQYF. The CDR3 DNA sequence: TGTGCCAGCAGCCACCGGGGGGTCCGGGAGACCCAGTACTTC.